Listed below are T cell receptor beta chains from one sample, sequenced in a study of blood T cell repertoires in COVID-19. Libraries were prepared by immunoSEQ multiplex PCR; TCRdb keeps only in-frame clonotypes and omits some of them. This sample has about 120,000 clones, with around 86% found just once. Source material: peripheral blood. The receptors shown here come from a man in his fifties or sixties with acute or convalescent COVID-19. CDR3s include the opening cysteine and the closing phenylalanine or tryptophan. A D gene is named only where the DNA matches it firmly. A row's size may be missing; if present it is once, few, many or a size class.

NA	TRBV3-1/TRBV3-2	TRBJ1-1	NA	TGTGCCAGCAGTCGGAGGGGTGGCCCTGAAGCTTTCTTT	CASSRRGGPEAFF
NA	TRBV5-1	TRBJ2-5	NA	TGCGCCAGCAGCTCCTCCGATCCCCGGGGGGAGACCCAGTACTTC	CASSSSDPRGETQYF
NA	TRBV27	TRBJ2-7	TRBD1	TGTGCCAGCAGCCGGGACAGGGGCTACGAGCAGTACTTC	CASSRDRGYEQYF
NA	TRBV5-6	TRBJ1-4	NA	TGTGCCAGCAGCCCTCACCCCAGGGAAGGAAAACTGTTTTTT	CASSPHPREGKLFF
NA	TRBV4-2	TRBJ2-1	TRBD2	TGTGCCAGCAGCCACCCTACTAGCGGGAAACACAATGAGCAGTTCTTC	CASSHPTSGKHNEQFF
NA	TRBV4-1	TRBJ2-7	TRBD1	TGCGCCAGCAGCCCGGACAGGGGTTTTGTCGAGCAGTACTTC	CASSPDRGFVEQYF
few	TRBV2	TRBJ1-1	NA	TGTGCCAGCAGCTGGACATTTTTGAACACTGAAGCTTTCTTT	CASSWTFLNTEAFF
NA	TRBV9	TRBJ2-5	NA	TGTGCCAGCAGCGTAGGTATCAATAACAAAGAGACCCAGTACTTC	CASSVGINNKETQYF
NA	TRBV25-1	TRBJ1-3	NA	TGTGCCAGCAGGTTGTCAGGGCCGGGCACCATATATTTT	CASRLSGPGTIYF
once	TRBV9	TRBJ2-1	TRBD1	TGTGCCAGCAGCGTTAAGGGGGCTGCTGGAAATGAGCAGTTCTTC	CASSVKGAAGNEQFF
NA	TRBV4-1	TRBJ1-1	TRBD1	TGCGCCAGCAGCCGGCGGACAGGGGGAAACACTGAAGCTTTCTTT	CASSRRTGGNTEAFF
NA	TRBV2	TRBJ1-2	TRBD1	TGTGCCTCAGCCGGGGCGACAGGGAGGTATGGCTACACCTTC	CASAGATGRYGYTF
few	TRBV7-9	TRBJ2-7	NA	TGTGCCAGCAGCTTAGCAACAGGGAGCTCCTACGAGCAGTACTTC	CASSLATGSSYEQYF
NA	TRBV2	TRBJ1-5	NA	TGTGCCAGCAGTGAAAGGACATACAATCAGCCCCAGCATTTT	CASSERTYNQPQHF
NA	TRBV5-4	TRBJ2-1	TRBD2	TGTGCCAGCAGGACCGGGACTAGGGGAAACAATGAGCAGTTCTTC	CASRTGTRGNNEQFF
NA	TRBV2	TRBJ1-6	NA	TGTGCCAGCCAGACAGTCGACTATAATTCACCCCTCCACTTT	CASQTVDYNSPLHF
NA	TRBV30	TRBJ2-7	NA	TGTGCCTCCCTGCGAGGGTATCCCTACGAGCAGTACTTC	CASLRGYPYEQYF
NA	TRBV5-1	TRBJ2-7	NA	TGCGCCAGCAGCTCGCGGGCGTTATCAACGGGGGAGCAGTACTTC	CASSSRALSTGEQYF
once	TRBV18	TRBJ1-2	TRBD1	TGTGCCAGCTCACCGTTTTCATGGGACAGAGCTTCTAACTATGGCTACACCTTC	CASSPFSWDRASNYGYTF
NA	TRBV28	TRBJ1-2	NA	TGTGCCAGCAGTACCCACAGGGGCTACACCTTC	CASSTHRGYTF
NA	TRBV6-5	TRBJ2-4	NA	TGTGCCAGCAGTCAGGGATCTGTAGCCAAAAACATTCAGTACTTC	CASSQGSVAKNIQYF
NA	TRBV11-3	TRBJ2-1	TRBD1	TGTGCCAGCAGCTTAGACCCTCAGGGGGCAGGGTTCAATGAGCAGTTCTTC	CASSLDPQGAGFNEQFF
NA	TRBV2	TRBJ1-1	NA	TGTGCCAGCACTTTCATACGACAGAACACTGAAGCTTTCTTT	CASTFIRQNTEAFF
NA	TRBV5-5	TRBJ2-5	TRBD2	TGTGCCAGCAGAGGGGGGGTTCTAGCGGGAGGAGGGACCCAGTACTTC	CASRGGVLAGGGTQYF
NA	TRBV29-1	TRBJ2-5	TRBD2	TGCAGCGTTGAGGAGGCTAGCGGGGGGGAGACCCAGTACTTC	CSVEEASGGETQYF
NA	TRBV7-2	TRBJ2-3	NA	TGTGCCAGCAGCTTAGAAAGAGCAGATACGCAGTATTTT	CASSLERADTQYF
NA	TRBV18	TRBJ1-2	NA	TGTGCCAGCTCACCACAGGGGAACGGCTATGGCTACACCTTC	CASSPQGNGYGYTF
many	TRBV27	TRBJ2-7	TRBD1	TGTGCCAGCAGTATACAGGGGGGACCTTACGAGCAGTACTTC	CASSIQGGPYEQYF
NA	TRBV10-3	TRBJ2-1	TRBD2	TGTGCCACCATGGGACTAGCGGGAGGCCGGTGGGGGTTCTTC	CATMGLAGGRWGFF
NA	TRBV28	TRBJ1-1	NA	TGTGCCAGCAGCCCCCCGGGCAGGGCGAGCACTGAAGCTTTCTTT	CASSPPGRASTEAFF
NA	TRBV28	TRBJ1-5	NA	TGTGCCAGCACCCCAGGCGTAGGGGGTAATCAGCCCCAGCATTTT	CASTPGVGGNQPQHF
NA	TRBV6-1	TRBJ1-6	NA	TGTGCCAGCAGTGAACAGGTCAGGGGTTCAAATTCACCCCTCCACTTT	CASSEQVRGSNSPLHF
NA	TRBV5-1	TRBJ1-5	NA	TGCGCCAGCAGCTTGGGGCCCCGGGAGACAAATCAGCCCCAGCATTTT	CASSLGPRETNQPQHF
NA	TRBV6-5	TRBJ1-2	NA	TGTGCCAGCAGCCGGACAGATGGCTACACCTTC	CASSRTDGYTF
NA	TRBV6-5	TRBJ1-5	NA	TGTGCCAGCAGCACAGGATGGAATCAGCCCCAGCATTTT	CASSTGWNQPQHF
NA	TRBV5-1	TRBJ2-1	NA	TGCGCCAGCAGCTCGGGAGCTGGGGGATCCTACAATGAGCAGTTCTTC	CASSSGAGGSYNEQFF